One and the same sample provided the 4 T cell receptor beta chains below, sequenced in a study of STAT5B mutations in CD4+ large granular lymphocyte leukemia. Clones were sequenced by immunoSEQ multiplex PCR, and TCRdb holds only the in-frame ones, with some missing. The sample has roughly 40,000 clones, 80% to 90% seen once. Sequences were obtained from CD4+ T cells from blood buffy coats. The receptor set was obtained from a human donor in good health.

Only a few counts were recorded for this clone. This sequence joins TRBV29-1 and TRBJ1-1; D remains unclear. There are 11 residues in the CDR3. Looked up from germline, CDR1 is SQVTM and CDR2 is ANQGSEA. Deletions cut 4 bases from V and 3 bases from J, with 6 bases between. The CDR3 here is CSVAPDTEAFF. The CDR3 nucleotides are TGCAGCGTTGCGCCGGACACTGAAGCTTTCTTT.

The gene calls are TRBV5-1 and TRBJ2-2; TRBD2 is a possible D gene (6 bases). With 4 bases removed from V and 1 base from J, the gap between germline ends came to 17 bases. Germline lookup yields CDR1 SGHRS and CDR2 YFSETQ. The CDR3 is made up of 17 amino acids. Here the CDR3 DNA reads TGCGCCAGCAGCGCTTCGAGCGTAGCGGAGAACACCGGGGAGCTGTTTTTT. It codes for CASSASSVAENTGELFF.

This clone was observed a single time. The chain carries TRBV30 and TRBJ2-7; D might be TRBD2 (7 bases). Per the germline V gene, CDR1 is GTSNPN and CDR2 is SVGIG (reference sequence). There are 16 residues in the CDR3. Trimming stripped 2 bases from V and 3 bases from J, with 20 bases between. CDR3 protein: CAWSSPGWRGHYEQYF. The CDR3 DNA reads TGTGCCTGGAGTTCCCCGGGATGGCGGGGGCACTACGAGCAGTACTTC.

V and J are TRBV11-2 and TRBJ1-2; D call uncertain. The length of the CDR3 is 14 residues. V was shortened by 5 bases and J by 5 bases, with 15 bases between the two germline ends. Germline V gene data show CDR1 as SGHAT and CDR2 as FQNNGV. CDR3 protein: CASSPVDRSYGYTF. The CDR3 DNA reads TGTGCCAGCAGCCCCGTGGATCGGAGTTATGGCTACACCTTC.